These T cell receptor beta chains were read from a single sample in a study of T-cell reconstitution after alpha-beta-depleted transplantation in children. TCRdb reprocessed the PCR reads with MiXCR, giving one entry per CDR3 protein. The table shows hundreds of thousands of distinct CDR3 sequences, with roughly 13% occurring only once. This specimen was PBMCs, mostly from graft donor cells, taken 360 days after TCRalphabeta/CD19-depleted stem cell transplant. These receptors all stem from a male patient younger than 18 who had a stem cell transplant for acute myeloid leukemia, so the T cells may come from the graft donor. Each CDR3 is given with its conserved first and last residue. D genes are given only for firm matches. Clone size, where shown, is once, few, many, or a class for clones that have expanded.

.	.	TRBV29-1	TRBJ1-2	TGCAGCGTTGAAGGGTGGGGCCCCTATGGCTACACCTTC	CSVEGWGPYGYTF
many	TRBD1	TRBV5-5	TRBJ2-7	TGTGCCAGCAGCTTGGGGGACAGGGCCCACGAGCAGTACTTC	CASSLGDRAHEQYF
many	TRBD1	TRBV6-5	TRBJ2-1	TGTGCCAGCAGGCCTCCGGGACAGCCTCGCGGTGAGCAGTTCTTC	CASRPPGQPRGEQFF
many	TRBD2	TRBV5-1	TRBJ2-3	TGCGCCAGCAGCTTGACGGGACTAGCGGGAGTAGGTGATACGCAGTATTTT	CASSLTGLAGVGDTQYF
.	.	TRBV5-5	TRBJ2-5	TGTGCCAGCAGCGCCCAGGTCAGCAAAGAGACCCAGTACTTC	CASSAQVSKETQYF
many	.	TRBV9	TRBJ2-1	TGTGCCAGTAGTAGCGAGAGCTCCTACAATGAGCAGTTCTTC	CASSSESSYNEQFF
.	.	TRBV20-1	TRBJ2-7	TGCAGTGCTAGAGACCCTTGGACTATTAACTACGAGCAGTACTTC	CSARDPWTINYEQYF
.	.	TRBV5-5	TRBJ1-1	TGTGCCAGCAGCTTGGCCTGGGAAGGAGAAGCTTTCTTT	CASSLAWEGEAFF
.	.	TRBV28	TRBJ2-7	TGTGCCTCCCATTCGCCTTCGCGGCCCCTGGTCGAGCAGTACTTC	CASHSPSRPLVEQYF
.	.	TRBV5-6	TRBJ2-3	TGTGCCAGCAGCCCTATGGTGGCAGATACGCAGTATTTT	CASSPMVADTQYF
few	TRBD2	TRBV6-2/TRBV6-3	TRBJ2-4	TGTGCCAGCAGTCACCCGGGACTAGCGGGAGCCAAAAACATTCAGTACTTC	CASSHPGLAGAKNIQYF
.	TRBD2	TRBV7-6	TRBJ2-3	TGTGCCAGCAGCTCAGGACTAGCGGGACTTACCACAGATACGCAGTATTTT	CASSSGLAGLTTDTQYF
.	.	TRBV15	TRBJ2-5	TGTGCCACCAGCAGAGATCCTCGGGAGACCCAGTACTTC	CATSRDPRETQYF
few	TRBD1	TRBV5-1	TRBJ2-7	TGCGCCAGCAGCTTAAACGGAGACAGGGCCTACGAGCAGTACTTC	CASSLNGDRAYEQYF
.	.	TRBV11-1	TRBJ2-7	TGTGCCAGCAGCCTCATCCTGCGCTCCGAGCAGTACTTC	CASSLILRSEQYF
.	.	TRBV20-1	TRBJ2-7	TGCAGTGCCCCTTGGGAGGGAACGGGGGCAATCTTTCAATTC	CSAPWEGTGAIFQF
.	TRBD2	TRBV20-1	TRBJ2-1	TGCAGTGCTAGGCGGCGGGAGAGGTCCGGGAGTCTGTTCTTC	CSARRRERSGSLFF
.	.	TRBV6-1	TRBJ1-3	TGTGCCAGCATTCCCCCGGGGGTAGACACCATATATTTT	CASIPPGVDTIYF
.	.	TRBV20-1	TRBJ2-5	TGCAGTGCCTCTCCCCTAGCGATGGACGGAGAGACCCAGTACTTC	CSASPLAMDGETQYF
.	.	TRBV7-9	TRBJ2-7	TGTGCCAGCAGCTCCCCGGGACAAAAGACCTACGAGCAGTACTTC	CASSSPGQKTYEQYF
many	.	TRBV29-1	TRBJ1-2	TGCAGCGTTGAAATAGCGTATGGCTACACCTTC	CSVEIAYGYTF
few	.	TRBV7-6	TRBJ2-6	TGTGCCAGCAGCTCTTTGCGCCCTGATAACAACGTCCTGACTTTC	CASSSLRPDNNVLTF
few	.	TRBV7-2	TRBJ2-1	TGTGCCAGCAGCTTTGGTGGCTTTCTCAATGAGCAGTTCTTC	CASSFGGFLNEQFF
few	TRBD2	TRBV27	TRBJ2-7	TGTGCCAGCAGCCCGGGACTAGCCAAGGTGTACTTC	CASSPGLAKVYF
.	TRBD1	TRBV6-4	TRBJ2-7	TGTGCCAGCAGTGAACGGGACAGGGTTTATTACGAGCAGTACTTC	CASSERDRVYYEQYF
many	.	TRBV29-1	TRBJ2-5	TGCAGCGTTGCCCCCGATTCGGAGACCCAGTACTTC	CSVAPDSETQYF
.	.	TRBV29-1	TRBJ2-2	TGCAGCGTTGAAATCAGCGGACCAAACACCGGGGAGCTGTTTTTT	CSVEISGPNTGELFF
.	.	TRBV9	TRBJ2-7	TGTGCCAGCAGCGTAGAGACGCGGGGAAATTACGAGCAGTACTTC	CASSVETRGNYEQYF
.	.	TRBV7-2	TRBJ2-7	TGTGCCAGCAGCCCCTTCATAGCGTCCCCCTACGAGCAGTACTTC	CASSPFIASPYEQYF
.	.	TRBV30	TRBJ2-3	TGTGCCTGGAGGACCTTTAGCACAGATACGCAGTATTTT	CAWRTFSTDTQYF
few	TRBD2	TRBV12-3/TRBV12-4	TRBJ2-7	TGTGCCAGCAGTCCCGGACTAGGTCGGTTCTACGAGCAGTACTTC	CASSPGLGRFYEQYF
.	.	TRBV20-1	TRBJ1-1	TGCAGTGCTAGAGTAGCTCGCGGAGGTCTATTGAACACTGAAGCTTTCTTT	CSARVARGGLLNTEAFF
.	TRBD2	TRBV12-3/TRBV12-4	TRBJ2-1	TGTGCCAGCAGACTACCCGGGACTAGCGCCCATGAGCAGTTCTTC	CASRLPGTSAHEQFF
few	.	TRBV11-2	TRBJ2-3	TGTGCCAGCAGCTTAGGCCCGGGTTGGTATGGAGATACGCAGTATTTT	CASSLGPGWYGDTQYF
few	TRBD1	TRBV20-1	TRBJ1-5	TGCAGTGCTAACCGGGACAGAGGATACGGTCAGCCCCAGCATTTT	CSANRDRGYGQPQHF
.	.	TRBV7-9	TRBJ2-7	TGTGCCAGCAGCTTAGATGTACTGCATCGGGGCGAGCAGTACTTC	CASSLDVLHRGEQYF
few	.	TRBV6-5	TRBJ1-2	TGTGCCAGCAGTTACTCGAGGGTCCCGAAAAGAGGCTACACCTTC	CASSYSRVPKRGYTF
.	.	TRBV2	TRBJ2-4	TGTGCCAGCAGTGAGGGCAGGGGTCCCAAAAACATTCAGTACTTC	CASSEGRGPKNIQYF
.	TRBD1	TRBV7-2	TRBJ1-1	TGTGCCAGCAGCTCCCAGGGGGGATCCACTGAAGCTTTCTTT	CASSSQGGSTEAFF
few	.	TRBV29-1	TRBJ2-7	TGCAGCGGCGGAACCGGGCCAGGGCTGGGCGAGCAGTACTTC	CSGGTGPGLGEQYF
few	.	TRBV20-1	TRBJ2-1	TGCAGTGCTAGAGTATACGGAGACAATGAGCAGTTCTTC	CSARVYGDNEQFF
.	TRBD2	TRBV14	TRBJ2-1	TGTGCCAGCAGCCCAAGGGGCCACCGGCCAGCGGGAGGCCTGATGAGCTCCTACAATGAGCAGTTCTTC	CASSPRGHRPAGGLMSSYNEQFF
many	TRBD2	TRBV7-7	TRBJ2-3	TGTGCTAGCAGCTTAGAATTCATACTAGCGGGAAGAGATACGCAGTATTTT	CASSLEFILAGRDTQYF
few	TRBD2	TRBV29-1	TRBJ2-1	TGCAGCGTTGGCGGGAGGAGGAATGAGCAGTTCTTC	CSVGGRRNEQFF
few	.	TRBV6-2/TRBV6-3	TRBJ2-1	TGTGCCATTGGGTGGGATGAGCAGTTCTTC	CAIGWDEQFF
.	.	TRBV3-1	TRBJ1-5	TGTGCCAGCAGTCAGGGAGCAGGCGTCAATAGCAATCAGCCCCAGCATTTT	CASSQGAGVNSNQPQHF
.	.	TRBV5-1	TRBJ2-1	TGCGCCAGCAGCTTGACGGCCAGGGAGCGTGGGTTCTTC	CASSLTARERGFF
few	.	TRBV6-2/TRBV6-3	TRBJ2-7	TGTGCCAGCAGTGGGGGACACTTAATGAGGCAGTACTTC	CASSGGHLMRQYF
few	TRBD1	TRBV20-1	TRBJ1-5	TGCAGTGCTAGACCGTCCGGGACAGGGGGCCTGGGCAATCAGCCCCAGCATTTT	CSARPSGTGGLGNQPQHF
.	.	TRBV5-1	TRBJ2-1	TGCGCCAGCACCGCACAGGGCTCCTACAATGAGCAGTTCTTC	CASTAQGSYNEQFF
.	.	TRBV5-1	TRBJ2-7	TGCGCCAGCAGTCCCCGCAGCGTCAGGGGCCCTACTTCCTCCTACGAGCAGTACTTC	CASSPRSVRGPTSSYEQYF
few	.	TRBV28	TRBJ2-1	TGTGCCAGCAGTGGAGGATGGAATGAGCAGTTCTTC	CASSGGWNEQFF